This T cell receptor beta chain emerged from a study of cytomegalovirus exposure and HLA in healthy donors. As to this clone: Its antigen is undetermined.

Study-level findings and limits: Later analysis showed TCR association rates varying by HLA locus, highest for DRB1 and lowest for HLA-C. When a later analysis was performed, an Asian-associated ancestry cluster reportedly had fewer N-insertions than the approximately 680-donor mean. Equally common other TCR beta chains were less clonally expanded than HLA-associated ones, a later analysis found. Roughly uniform depth of sequencing across donors was assumed in presence/absence analyses.

CDR1 SEHNR and CDR2 FQNEAQ come from the germline V gene (reference sequence). Deletions cut 1 base from V and 5 bases from J, with 11 bases between. The CDR3 spans 15 residues. The PCR contained 60 Vbeta and 13 Jbeta primers. The method was immunoSEQ multiplex PCR; TCRdb's version includes in-frame clones alone and lacks a portion of them. Found here are about 220,000 clones, approximately 70% of them singletons; the top ten hold 1.8%. This receptor was identified in a woman in her 30s in good health and CMV-seronegative. J is TRBJ2-2 and V is TRBV7-9; a weak D match, TRBD2 (5 bases). Sequencing was performed on PBMCs. CDR3 nucleotides: TGTGCCAGCAGCTTAGTCCCAGGAGGAACCGGGGAGCTGTTTTTT. Translated: CASSLVPGGTGELFF.